The rows below give T cell receptor beta chains drawn from one sample of a study of shared clonotypes between healthy human individuals. Produced via immunoSEQ multiplex PCR; TCRdb's table is partial and in-frame only. The sample yields about 1.1 million clones, roughly 80% seen once. Sequencing input: memory CD4+ T cells from PBMCs. These receptors originate from a man in his late teens or twenties in good health. Some clones in this sample may be carry-over from other donors' samples. Both conserved end residues are part of each CDR3. Fields, in order: clone size, J gene, D gene, V gene, CDR3 DNA, CDR3 protein. The D gene is left open where the match is weak. Part of the rows lack a size; the others show once, few, many or a class for expanded clones.

>-|TRBJ1-3|TRBD1|TRBV7-2
TGTGCCAGCACAGATGACAGGGGTGGAAACACCATATATTTT
CASTDDRGGNTIYF
>-|TRBJ1-2|-|TRBV19
TGTGCCAGTAGTGCTAAGCAGAGGAGAAATAACTATGGCTACACCTTC
CASSAKQRRNNYGYTF
>-|TRBJ2-1|-|TRBV5-1
TGCGCCAGCAGCCCGACTAGTACGAGTGTCTATGAGCAGTTCTTC
CASSPTSTSVYEQFF
>-|TRBJ2-4|TRBD2|TRBV9
TGTGCCAGCAGCGTAGGTAGCGGGAGAGGAAACATTCAGTACTTC
CASSVGSGRGNIQYF
>many|TRBJ2-3|-|TRBV29-1
TGCAGCGTTGAAGATGGAGGGCCAGATACGCAGTATTTT
CSVEDGGPDTQYF
>-|TRBJ1-2|-|TRBV5-1
TGCGCCAGCAGCTTGGTTGGGGGCAATGGCTACACCTTC
CASSLVGGNGYTF
>-|TRBJ2-7|-|TRBV7-9
TGTGCCAGCACCCGGGGGTTAACGCACGAGCAGTACTTC
CASTRGLTHEQYF
>-|TRBJ2-1|-|TRBV11-2
TGTGCCAGCAGCCACCCCGGGGGAGGTCCCTACAATGAGCAGTTCTTC
CASSHPGGGPYNEQFF
>-|TRBJ1-1|TRBD1|TRBV6-5
TGTGCCAGCAGTTGGGACAGACCGATGAACACTGAAGCTTTCTTT
CASSWDRPMNTEAFF
>-|TRBJ2-2|-|TRBV5-6
TGTGCCAGCAGCTTGGGAAGGTTAGCGAACACCGGGGAGCTGTTTTTT
CASSLGRLANTGELFF
>-|TRBJ1-2|-|TRBV28
TGTGCCAGCAGTCCCCCCCGGTGGAACTATGGCTACACCTTC
CASSPPRWNYGYTF
>once|TRBJ2-7|-|TRBV25-1
TGTGCCAGCAGTGAAACAGGGAACCCTTCCTACGAGCAGTACTTC
CASSETGNPSYEQYF
>few|TRBJ2-7|TRBD1|TRBV27
TGTGCCAGCAGACGTCGACAGGGCGCCTACGAGCAGTACTTC
CASRRRQGAYEQYF
>-|TRBJ1-4|-|TRBV6-5
TGTGCCAGCAGCACACGGCAGGGTAATGAAAAACTGTTTTTT
CASSTRQGNEKLFF
>once|TRBJ2-2|-|TRBV6-4
TGTGCCAGCAGTAGACAGAGCACGAACACCGGGGAGCTGTTTTTT
CASSRQSTNTGELFF
>few|TRBJ2-2|-|TRBV18
TGTGCCAGCTCACTCGCTGGGACTACCGGGGAGCTGTTTTTT
CASSLAGTTGELFF
>-|TRBJ1-3|-|TRBV10-3
TGTGCCATCAGGGGGCCGGGAAACACCATATATTTT
CAIRGPGNTIYF
>-|TRBJ2-1|-|TRBV7-2
TGTGCCAGCAGCTTAGTGCAGTTAGCGGAGAGCTCCTACAATGAGCAGTTCTTC
CASSLVQLAESSYNEQFF